Below, 15 T cell receptor beta chains from the same sample are listed, as sequenced in a study of spatial heterogeneity in lung cancer. Sample time point: sample taken at primary tumor resection. General study points: In tumors, expanded intratumoral alpha and beta TCR counts tracked mutation counts.

MiXCR was run by TCRdb on the 5' RACE reads, yielding one entry per CDR3 protein. The sample carries some 25,000 distinct CDR3 sequences, just over 7% recorded once. These receptors have no identified antigens. Sequencing was performed on lung tumor tissue, taken at surgery. The receptors stem from a male donor with early-stage non-small cell lung cancer.

At least ten counts were recorded for this clonotype. The CDR3 sequence is CASSLRLREGNIQYF. In DNA form, the CDR3 reads TGTGCCAGCAGCCTTAGGCTCAGGGAGGGGAACATTCAGTACTTC. The chain is built from TRBV21-1 and TRBJ2-4; the table calls TRBD2, which could not be checked here. TRBV21-1 is a pseudogene locus. There are 15 residues in the CDR3.

This clonotype was recorded many times. This chain joins TRBV7-9 and TRBJ2-3; no clear D. Germline V gives CDR1 SEHNR, CDR2 FQNEAQ (reference sequence). The CDR3 is made up of 15 amino acids. Deletions cut 3 bases from V and 6 bases from J, with 16 bases between. CDR3 sequence: CASSFAASGSDTQYF. DNA for the CDR3: TGTGCCAGCAGCTTCGCTGCGTCCGGTTCTGATACGCAGTATTTT.

This clonotype has more than one count but fewer than ten. The rearrangement uses TRBV7-9 and TRBJ2-7, with D possibly matching TRBD1 (6 bases). The germline V and J ends were trimmed by 11 bases and 3 bases, with 14 bases remaining between them. Germline V CDR1 and CDR2: SEHNR, FQNEAQ (reference sequence). The CDR3 loop spans 12 amino acids. The CDR3 region has the DNA TGTGCCCGTCGGACAGACGGCTACGAGCAGTACTTC. Translation gives CARRTDGYEQYF.

In this sample, this clonotype turned up a few times. The chain is built from TRBV11-2 and TRBJ2-3; 8 bases align to TRBD2. This CDR3 contains 14 residues. The junction had 2 bases not matched to a gene; V was cut back by 5 bases and J by 1 base. Germline CDR1 is SGHAT and CDR2 is FQNNGV. The CDR3 nucleotides read TGTGCCAGCAGCCGAGCGGGGGGCACAGATACGCAGTATTTT. Translated: CASSRAGGTDTQYF.

This clonotype was detected many times. This CDR3 reads CASSLTPQETQYF. The CDR3 bases are TGTGCCAGCAGCCTCACCCCCCAAGAGACCCAGTACTTC. The chain uses TRBV11-2 and TRBJ2-5; no definite D call. The V end was cut by 5 bases, the J end by 1 base, with 8 bases between. This CDR3 spans 13 amino acids. Germline loops: CDR1 SGHAT, CDR2 FQNNGV. The variable domain in full, with the rest retrieved from reference TRBV11-2 and TRBJ2-5, is EAGVAQSPRYKIIEKRQSVAFWCNPISGHATLYWYQQILGQGPKLLIQFQNNGVVDDSQLPKDRFSAERLKGVDSTLKIQPAKLEDSAVYLCASSLTPQETQYFGPGTRLLVL.

This clonotype showed up many times. Here the CDR3 DNA reads TGTGCCAGCAGCTCCGGACACCTCTACGAGCAGTACTTC. Translating it yields CASSSGHLYEQYF. The chain joins TRBV7-9 to TRBJ2-7; a weak D match, TRBD1 (5 bases). The V end was cut by 4 bases, the J end by 3 bases, with 10 bases between. The CDR3 length is 13 residues. The V gene's germline CDR1 is SEHNR and CDR2 FQNEAQ (reference sequence).

This clonotype has only a few counts. The rearrangement joins TRBV5-6 to TRBJ2-3, with D unclear. The CDR3 contains 16 residues. Trimming cost V 2 bases and J 1 base, with 14 bases left between them. Germline-derived CDR1 and CDR2 are SGHDT and YYEEEE. CDR3 protein: CASSFSGWPGTDTQYF. The CDR3 nucleotides read TGTGCCAGCAGCTTCTCCGGCTGGCCTGGCACAGATACGCAGTATTTT. The complete variable domain, with remaining parts taken from reference TRBV5-6 and TRBJ2-3, reads DAGVTQSPTHLIKTRGQQVTLRCSPKSGHDTVSWYQQALGQGPQFIFQYYEEEERQRGNFPDRFSGHQFPNYSSELNVNALLLGDSALYLCASSFSGWPGTDTQYFGPGTRLTVL.

The table lists this clonotype with many counts. The rearrangement links TRBV6-1 to TRBJ2-1; tentative D call: TRBD1 (6 bases). This CDR3 spans 15 amino acids. Per the germline V gene, CDR1 is MNHNS and CDR2 is SASEGT. V lost 6 bases to trimming and J lost 2 bases, with 14 bases between them. Here the CDR3 reads CASRVLRDTYNEQFF. Written as DNA, the CDR3 is TGTGCCAGCAGAGTACTCCGGGACACCTACAATGAGCAGTTCTTC.

This clonotype was picked up many times. The chain is built from TRBV27 and TRBJ2-2; D not resolved. The CDR3 is 16 residues long. CDR1 is MNHEY and CDR2 is SMNVEV in the germline V gene (reference sequence). V lost 5 bases to trimming and J lost 2 bases, with 15 bases between them. The CDR3, as DNA: TGTGCCAGCAGTCCCTTCAGAGGATTAAACACCGGGGAGCTGTTTTTT. As protein: CASSPFRGLNTGELFF.

The sample holds many counts of this clonotype. V usage is TRBV5-1 and J usage is TRBJ2-5, with D unclear. Deletions cut 0 bases from V and 0 bases from J, with 9 bases between. Germline assignment: CDR1 SGHRS and CDR2 YFSETQ. The CDR3 runs 15 residues. The CDR3 DNA reads as TGCGCCAGCAGCTTGGGGACGGCTAACCAAGAGACCCAGTACTTC. It specifies CASSLGTANQETQYF. Full variable domain (rest looked up from reference TRBV5-1 and TRBJ2-5): KAGVTQTPRYLIKTRGQQVTLSCSPISGHRSVSWYQQTPGQGLQFLFEYFSETQRNKGNFPGRFSGRQFSNSRSEMNVSTLELGDSALYLCASSLGTANQETQYFGPGTRLLVL.

Ten or more counts support this clonotype. This chain links TRBV4-2 with TRBJ2-7; possible D gene TRBD1, 6 bases. Trimming cost V 1 base and J 2 bases, with 9 bases left between them. CDR3 length: 14 amino acids. Looked up from germline, CDR1 is LGHNA and CDR2 is YNFKEQ. In DNA, the CDR3 is TGTGCCAGCAGCCAAGGGACAGATACCTACGAGCAGTACTTC. Translated: CASSQGTDTYEQYF.

This clonotype occurred many times. This chain joins TRBV20-1 and TRBJ1-5, with D perhaps matching TRBD1 (5 bases). This CDR3 spans 16 amino acids. The germline gives CDR1 DFQATT, CDR2 SNEGSKA (reference sequence). Between the trimmed V and J ends, which lost 3 bases and 1 base, there was a span of 16 bases. DNA for the CDR3: TGCAGTGCTAGTTCCCCAGGACATCCCAGCAATCAGCCCCAGCATTTT. It is translated as CSASSPGHPSNQPQHF.

This clonotype was seen a handful of times. V gene TRBV3-1 combines with J gene TRBJ1-5; D not certain. CDR3 length: 14 amino acids. CDR1 is LGHDT and CDR2 is YNNKEL in the germline V gene (reference sequence). Trimming stripped 2 bases from V and 5 bases from J, with 10 bases between. The CDR3 nucleotides are TGTGCCAGCAGCCAAACCCCAGCCTATCAGCCCCAGCATTTT. Translating it yields CASSQTPAYQPQHF.

This clonotype occurred a few times. The CDR3 DNA sequence: TGTGCCAGCAGTTTCGGACTTTCCTACGAGCAGTACTTC. Encoded protein: CASSFGLSYEQYF. The chain links TRBV6-2 or TRBV6-3 to TRBJ2-7; D might be TRBD2 (5 bases). V lost 4 bases, J lost 1 base, and 8 bases lay in between. The CDR3 extends over 13 amino acids. Looked up from germline, CDR1 is MNHEY and CDR2 is SVGEGT.

The chain combines TRBV4-2 with TRBJ2-2, with D perhaps assigned TRBD1 or TRBD2 (5 bases each). Germline loops: CDR1 LGHNA, CDR2 YNFKEQ. The length of the CDR3 is 17 residues. Deletions cut 0 bases from V and 0 bases from J, with 11 bases between. CDR3: CASSQDLGDANTGELFF. In nucleotides, the CDR3 is TGTGCCAGCAGCCAAGATCTTGGGGACGCGAACACCGGGGAGCTGTTTTTT.